This T cell receptor (beta chain) is drawn from a study of tumor-infiltrating lymphocytes in oesophageal squamous cell carcinoma. Each CDR3 protein is one row after TCRdb ran MiXCR on the PCR reads. The sample has about 13,000 distinct CDR3 sequences, roughly 51% seen once. Trimming cost V 1 base and J 13 bases; bases outside gene matches: 16. The CDR3 contains 16 residues. The germline gives CDR1 SGHVS, CDR2 FQNEAQ. This TCR derives from a male donor with esophageal squamous cell carcinoma. The chain carries TRBV7-8 and TRBJ2-4, with TRBD1 matching 7 bases. Sequenced sample: esophageal tumor tissue. The CDR3 DNA reads TGTGCCAGCAGCTTAGGGGTCGTCACAGGGGTGGGTGAGCAGTACTTC. It encodes CASSLGVVTGVGEQYF.